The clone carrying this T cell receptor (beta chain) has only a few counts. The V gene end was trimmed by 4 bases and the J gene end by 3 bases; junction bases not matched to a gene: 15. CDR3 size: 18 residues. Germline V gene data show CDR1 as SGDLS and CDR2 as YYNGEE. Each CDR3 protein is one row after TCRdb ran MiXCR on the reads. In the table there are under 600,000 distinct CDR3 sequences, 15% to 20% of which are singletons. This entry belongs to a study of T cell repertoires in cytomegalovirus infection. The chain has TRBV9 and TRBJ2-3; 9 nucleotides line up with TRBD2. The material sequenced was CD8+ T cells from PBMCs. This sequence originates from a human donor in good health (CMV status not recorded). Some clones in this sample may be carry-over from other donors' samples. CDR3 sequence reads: CASSPEKGLAGTTDTQYF. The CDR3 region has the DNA TGTGCCAGCAGCCCAGAGAAGGGCCTAGCGGGGACAACAGATACGCAGTATTTT.